The clone carrying this TCR beta chain was counted a few times. Its target is not known. Each CDR3 protein is one row after TCRdb ran MiXCR on the RT-PCR reads. The sample shows 600,000 to 850,000 distinct CDR3 sequences, 12% to 15% of them seen only once. This entry is derived from a study of response to subunit inactivated influenza vaccine. Points from the study as a whole: T cells newly recruited by each seasonal influenza vaccination are few, the authors suggested.

CDR3 length equals 15 residues. Germline lookup yields CDR1 DFQATT and CDR2 SNEGSKA (reference sequence). Deletions cut 3 bases from V and 0 bases from J, with 12 bases between. The TCR was taken from a man aged 45-65 years who received an inactivated influenza vaccine. V is TRBV20-1 and J is TRBJ2-4; D might be TRBD2 (6 bases). Sequences were derived from PBMCs from blood, sampled approximately 15 days before vaccination. The CDR3 nucleotides are TGCAGTGCTAGGGGACCGGGACTAGCCAAAAACATTCAGTACTTC. It translates to CSARGPGLAKNIQYF.